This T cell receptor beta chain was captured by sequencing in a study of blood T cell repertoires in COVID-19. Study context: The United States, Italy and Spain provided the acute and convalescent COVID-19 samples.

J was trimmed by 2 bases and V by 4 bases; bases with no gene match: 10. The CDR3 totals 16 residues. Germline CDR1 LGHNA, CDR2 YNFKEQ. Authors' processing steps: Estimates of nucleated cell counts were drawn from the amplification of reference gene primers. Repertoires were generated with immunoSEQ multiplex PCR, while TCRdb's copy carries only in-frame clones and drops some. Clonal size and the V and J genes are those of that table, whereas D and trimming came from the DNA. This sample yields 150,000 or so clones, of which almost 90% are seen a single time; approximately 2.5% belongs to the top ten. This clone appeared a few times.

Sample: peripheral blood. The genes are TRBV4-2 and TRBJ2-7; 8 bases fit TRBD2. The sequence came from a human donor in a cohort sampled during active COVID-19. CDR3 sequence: CASSPNPGLEPYEQYF. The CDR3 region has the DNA TGTGCCAGCAGCCCCAACCCGGGACTAGAGCCCTACGAGCAGTACTTC.